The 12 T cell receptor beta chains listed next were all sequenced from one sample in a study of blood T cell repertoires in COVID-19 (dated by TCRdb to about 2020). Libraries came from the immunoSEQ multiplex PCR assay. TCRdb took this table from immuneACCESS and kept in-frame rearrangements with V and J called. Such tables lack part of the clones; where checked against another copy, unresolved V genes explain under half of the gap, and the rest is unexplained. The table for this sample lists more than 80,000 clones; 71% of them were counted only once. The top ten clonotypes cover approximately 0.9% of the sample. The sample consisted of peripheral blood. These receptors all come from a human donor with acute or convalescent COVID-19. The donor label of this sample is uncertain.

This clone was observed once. CDR3 loop: CASSRRTGREVNQPQHF. CDR3 DNA sequence: TGTGCCAGCAGCCGGAGGACAGGGAGGGAGGTTAATCAGCCCCAGCATTTT. The rearrangement joins TRBV5-6 to TRBJ1-5; 8 bases align to TRBD1. CDR1 SGHDT and CDR2 YYEEEE come from the germline V gene. Trimming at V came to 4 bases and at J to 4 bases, leaving 13 bases not matched to a gene. The CDR3 covers 17 residues.

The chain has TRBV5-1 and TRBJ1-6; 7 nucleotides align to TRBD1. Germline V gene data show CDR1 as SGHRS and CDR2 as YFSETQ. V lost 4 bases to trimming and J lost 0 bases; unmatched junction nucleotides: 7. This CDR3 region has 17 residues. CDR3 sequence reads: CASSGLDRSSYNSPLHF. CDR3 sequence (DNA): TGCGCCAGCAGCGGACTGGACAGGAGCTCCTATAATTCACCCCTCCACTTT.

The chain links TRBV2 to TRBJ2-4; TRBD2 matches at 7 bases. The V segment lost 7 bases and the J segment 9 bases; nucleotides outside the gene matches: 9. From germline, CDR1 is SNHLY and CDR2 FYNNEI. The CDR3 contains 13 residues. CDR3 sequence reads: CASIGSWEGIQYF. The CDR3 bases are TGTGCCAGCATCGGGTCCTGGGAGGGCATTCAGTACTTC.

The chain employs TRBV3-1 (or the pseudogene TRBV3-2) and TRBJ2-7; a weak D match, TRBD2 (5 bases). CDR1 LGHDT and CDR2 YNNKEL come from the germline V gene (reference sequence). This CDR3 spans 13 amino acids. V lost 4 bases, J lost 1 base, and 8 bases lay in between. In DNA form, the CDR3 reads TGTGCCAGCAGCCTCACGGGGTCCTACGAGCAGTACTTC. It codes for CASSLTGSYEQYF.

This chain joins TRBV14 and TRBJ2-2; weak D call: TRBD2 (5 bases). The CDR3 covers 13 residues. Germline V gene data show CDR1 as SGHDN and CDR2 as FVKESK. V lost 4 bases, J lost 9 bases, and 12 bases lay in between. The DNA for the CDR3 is TGTGCCAGCAGCCTCGGTATAGCGAGGGAGCTGTTTTTT. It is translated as CASSLGIARELFF.

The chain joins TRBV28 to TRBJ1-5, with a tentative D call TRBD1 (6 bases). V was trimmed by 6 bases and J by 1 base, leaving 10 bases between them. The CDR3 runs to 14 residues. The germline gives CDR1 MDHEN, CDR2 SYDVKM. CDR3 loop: CASRDTGSNQPQHF. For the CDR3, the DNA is TGTGCCAGCAGAGACACAGGGAGCAATCAGCCCCAGCATTTT.

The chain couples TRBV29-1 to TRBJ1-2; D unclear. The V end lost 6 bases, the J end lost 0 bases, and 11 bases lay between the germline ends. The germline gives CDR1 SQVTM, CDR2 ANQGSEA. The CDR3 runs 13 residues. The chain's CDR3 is CSVSGTANYGYTF. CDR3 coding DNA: TGCAGCGTGAGTGGTACCGCTAACTATGGCTACACCTTC.

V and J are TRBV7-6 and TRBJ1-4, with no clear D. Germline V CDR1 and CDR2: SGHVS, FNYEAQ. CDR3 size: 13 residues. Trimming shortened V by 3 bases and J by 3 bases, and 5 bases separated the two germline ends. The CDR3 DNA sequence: TGTGCCAGCAGCTTCGGGGCTAATGAAAAACTGTTTTTT. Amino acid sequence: CASSFGANEKLFF. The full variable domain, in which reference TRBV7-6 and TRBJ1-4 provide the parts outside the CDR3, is GAGVSQSPRYKVTKRGQDVALRCDPISGHVSLYWYRQALGQGPEFLTYFNYEAQQDKSGLPNDRFSAERPEGSISTLTIQRTEQRDSAMYRCASSFGANEKLFFGSGTQLSVL.

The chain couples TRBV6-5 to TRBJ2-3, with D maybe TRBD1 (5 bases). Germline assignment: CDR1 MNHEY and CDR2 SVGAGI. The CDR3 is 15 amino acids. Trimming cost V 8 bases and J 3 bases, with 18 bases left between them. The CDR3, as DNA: TGTGCCAGCCTCGCTTGGCAGGGTGGTACAGATACGCAGTATTTT. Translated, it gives CASLAWQGGTDTQYF.

CDR3 nucleotide sequence: TGTGCCAGCAGTGACACAGGGGGCGGCACTGAAGCTTTCTTT. Translation gives CASSDTGGGTEAFF. J is TRBJ1-1 and V is TRBV2; TRBD1 agrees at 9 bases. Germline V CDR1 and CDR2: SNHLY, FYNNEI. The CDR3 loop spans 14 amino acids. With 3 bases clipped from V and 4 bases from J, the junction kept 3 bases outside the gene matches.

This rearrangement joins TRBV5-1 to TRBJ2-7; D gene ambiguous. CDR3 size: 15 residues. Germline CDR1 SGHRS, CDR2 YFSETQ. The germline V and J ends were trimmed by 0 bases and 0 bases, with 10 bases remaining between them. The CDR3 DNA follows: TGCGCCAGCAGCTTGGGAGGCACCCCCTCCTACGAGCAGTACTTC. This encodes CASSLGGTPSYEQYF. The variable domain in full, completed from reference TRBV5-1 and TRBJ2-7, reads KAGVTQTPRYLIKTRGQQVTLSCSPISGHRSVSWYQQTPGQGLQFLFEYFSETQRNKGNFPGRFSGRQFSNSRSEMNVSTLELGDSALYLCASSLGGTPSYEQYFGPGTRLTVT.

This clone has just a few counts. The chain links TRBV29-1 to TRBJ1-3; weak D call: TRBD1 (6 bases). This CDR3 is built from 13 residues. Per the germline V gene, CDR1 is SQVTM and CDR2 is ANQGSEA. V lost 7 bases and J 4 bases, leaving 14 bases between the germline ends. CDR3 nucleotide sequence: TGCAGCGCCTCTGGGGGCCCAGGAAACACCATATATTTT. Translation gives CSASGGPGNTIYF. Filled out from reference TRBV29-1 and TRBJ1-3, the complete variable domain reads SAVISQKPSRDICQRGTSLTIQCQVDSQVTMMFWYRQQPGQSLTLIATANQGSEATYESGFVIDKFPISRPNLTFSTLTVSNMSPEDSSIYLCSASGGPGNTIYFGEGSWLTVV.